The 17 T cell receptor beta chains given below trace back to one sample, sequenced in a study of T cells in Graves' hyperthyroidism and ophthalmopathy. Researchers took RNA transcripts and amplified the TCR beta CDR3 regions from them. An initial round of RT-PCR targeting the TCR CDR3 relied on the HTBI primer set. TCRdb re-called the multiplex PCR reads with MiXCR, one entry per CDR3 protein. The sample records some 500,000 distinct CDR3 sequences, roughly an eighth being singletons. The specimen was blood. The receptor source for this set is a woman between 18 and 29 years old with Graves' hyperthyroidism.

This clonotype was counted many times. V is TRBV12-3 or TRBV12-4 and J is TRBJ1-2; 10 positions match TRBD1. The junction had 9 bases not matched to a gene; V was cut back by 5 bases and J by 6 bases. CDR3 length: 15 residues. CDR3 in amino acids: CASSPRGQGWDGYTF. The CDR3 DNA follows: TGTGCCAGCAGTCCGAGGGGACAGGGGTGGGATGGCTACACCTTC.

Of note for this clonotype: Possible read error: a much larger clone is one base away. The chain recombines TRBV30 with TRBJ2-1; D may be TRBD1 or TRBD2 (6 bases each). This CDR3 has 13 amino acids. Germline-derived CDR1 and CDR2 are GTSNPN and SVGIG (reference sequence). V was shortened by 4 bases and J by 3 bases, with 10 bases between the two germline ends. CDR3 protein: CAWKGGYYNEQFF. For the CDR3, the DNA is TGTGCCTGGAAGGGGGGATACTACAATGAGCAGTTCTTC. Filled out from reference TRBV30 and TRBJ2-1, the complete variable domain reads SQTIHQWPATLVQPVGSPLSLECTVEGTSNPNLYWYRQAAGRGLQLLFYSVGIGQISSEVPQNLSASRPQDRQFILSSKKLLLSDSGFYLCAWKGGYYNEQFFGPGTRLTVL.

This clonotype was recorded a few times. A much more abundant neighbour one base away suggests this may be a read error. The V gene is TRBV2, the J gene TRBJ2-4, with a weak D call TRBD2 (5 bases). Looked up from germline, CDR1 is SNHLY and CDR2 is FYNNEI. Trimming shortened V by 2 bases and J by 11 bases, and 19 bases separated the two germline ends. The CDR3 consists of 15 residues. DNA for the CDR3: TGTGCCAGCAGTGAATTCGCTAGCAAAAGCAACTTTCAGTACTTC. Translated: CASSEFASKSNFQYF. The full variable domain, its missing parts supplied by reference TRBV2 and TRBJ2-4, is EPEVTQTPSHQVTQMGQEVILRCVPISNHLYFYWYRQILGQKVEFLVSFYNNEISEKSEIFDDQFSVERPDGSNFTLKIRSTKLEDSAMYFCASSEFASKSNFQYFGAGTRLSVL.

This clonotype was detected ten times or more. V is TRBV20-1 and J is TRBJ2-6; the D gene is possibly TRBD2 (5 bases). This CDR3 contains 17 residues. The V gene lost 2 bases and the J gene lost 0 bases, with 14 bases spanning the gap. Germline lookup yields CDR1 DFQATT and CDR2 SNEGSKA (reference sequence). This chain's CDR3 is CSARSADYSSGANVLTF. The DNA for the CDR3 is TGCAGTGCTAGATCTGCAGACTATAGCTCTGGGGCCAACGTCCTGACTTTC.

The gene calls are TRBV7-9 and TRBJ1-2; the D gene is possibly TRBD1 (5 bases). CDR3 length: 14 residues. The ends were cut back, 2 bases at V and 6 bases at J, with 13 bases in the middle. Germline loops: CDR1 SEHNR, CDR2 FQNEAQ (reference sequence). The CDR3 spells CASSLPGQRDGYTF. The CDR3 DNA reads TGTGCCAGCAGCTTACCAGGGCAAAGGGATGGCTACACCTTC.

This clonotype was detected many times. The V and J genes are TRBV11-3 and TRBJ1-2; weak D call: TRBD1 (5 bases). This CDR3 has 14 residues. CDR1 SGHNT and CDR2 YENEEA come from the germline V gene. Trimming took off 5 bases at V and 5 bases at J, with 15 bases between the two ends. This CDR3 is CASSGTDGGYGYTF. In DNA, the CDR3 is TGTGCCAGCAGCGGAACGGACGGGGGGTATGGCTACACCTTC.

This clonotype was seen at least ten times. V is TRBV6-8 and J is TRBJ2-1; no clear D. With 9 bases removed from V and 4 bases from J, the gap between germline ends came to 7 bases. The CDR3 contains 11 residues. Germline V gene sequence: CDR1 MNHGY, CDR2 SAAAGT. For the CDR3, the DNA is TGTGCCAGAGACATGTACAATGAGCAGTTCTTC. Translated, it gives CARDMYNEQFF.

The CDR3 spells CASSGSGSRDTQYF. CDR3 coding DNA: TGTGCCAGCAGCGGTAGCGGGAGCCGAGATACGCAGTATTTT. The chain employs TRBV2 and TRBJ2-3, with 9 bases that match TRBD2. CDR1 SNHLY and CDR2 FYNNEI come from the germline V gene. The CDR3 is 14 residues long. Trimming cost V 6 bases and J 5 bases; bases outside gene matches: 6.

This clonotype turned up a few times. The chain couples TRBV12-3 or TRBV12-4 to TRBJ1-2; no firm D call. The CDR3 has 15 amino acids. Between the trimmed V and J ends, which lost 6 bases and 2 bases, there was a span of 16 bases. The CDR3 sequence: CASRSDRAVNYGYTF. The CDR3 coding sequence is TGTGCCAGCAGAAGTGACCGCGCCGTCAACTATGGCTACACCTTC.

This clonotype was seen a handful of times. The chain combines TRBV5-1 with TRBJ2-1; TRBD2 aligns across 8 bases. The junction had 27 bases not matched to a gene; V was cut back by 1 base and J by 15 bases. Germline-derived CDR1 and CDR2 are SGHRS and YFSETQ. The CDR3 contains 19 residues. CDR3 loop: CASSLRSGGEGTRPRRLFF. Written as DNA, the CDR3 is TGCGCCAGCAGCTTGAGGAGCGGGGGAGAAGGGACTAGACCGAGGCGCCTGTTCTTC.

The table lists this clonotype with a few counts. CDR3 sequence (DNA): TGTGCCAGCAGCCCAGAAGTCTATGGCTACACCTTC. This codes for CASSPEVYGYTF. The V call is TRBV7-9, the J call TRBJ1-2; D gene unclear. The CDR3 loop spans 12 amino acids. Germline V lookup: CDR1 SEHNR, CDR2 FQNEAQ (reference sequence). Trimming removed 5 bases at V and 4 bases at J, with 8 bases between.

This clonotype was counted between two and nine times. The chain has TRBV30 and TRBJ1-1; D possibly corresponds to TRBD1 (5 bases). The germline gives CDR1 GTSNPN, CDR2 SVGIG (reference sequence). The V and J ends lost 4 bases and 0 bases respectively, with 12 bases between them. CDR3 length equals 14 residues. The CDR3 here is CAWTSDRMNTEAFF. In DNA form, the CDR3 reads TGTGCCTGGACCTCAGACAGAATGAACACTGAAGCTTTCTTT.

This clonotype occurred many times. The rearrangement uses TRBV20-1 and TRBJ1-2, with 8 bases matching TRBD1. This CDR3 comprises 15 residues. The J segment lost 1 base and the V segment lost 3 bases, leaving 7 bases of the junction unmatched. The germline V gene has CDR1 DFQATT and CDR2 SNEGSKA (reference sequence). CDR3 in amino acids: CSASRPDRGNYGYTF. As DNA, the CDR3 is TGCAGTGCTAGCCGACCCGACAGGGGTAACTATGGCTACACCTTC.

This clonotype was seen at least ten times. The chain carries TRBV6-2 or TRBV6-3 and TRBJ2-7, with 10 bases aligning to TRBD1. The CDR3 is 15 amino acids. Losses at the gene ends were 8 bases for V and 2 bases for J; bases not matched to a gene: 9. From germline, CDR1 is MNHEY and CDR2 SVGEGT. CDR3 nucleotide sequence: TGTGCCAGCGATTCCGGGACAGGGGAAACCTACGAGCAGTACTTC. It specifies CASDSGTGETYEQYF.

This clonotype appeared many times. The chain couples TRBV2 to TRBJ2-5, with a possible D match to TRBD1 (6 bases). CDR1 and CDR2 from the germline V gene are SNHLY and FYNNEI. This CDR3 has 11 amino acids. Trimming cost V 2 bases and J 14 bases, with 12 bases left between them. CDR3 in DNA: TGTGCCAGCAGTGAACGGGACACGGCCTACTTC. It yields the protein CASSERDTAYF.

Comment on this clonotype: A much larger clonotype is one base distant, so this may be a read error. The chain recombines TRBV11-3 with TRBJ2-2, with D perhaps TRBD1 (6 bases). Germline values: CDR1 SGHNT, CDR2 YENEEA. The CDR3 is 13 amino acids. CDR3 sequence: CVSSSIDRGELFF. In nucleotides, the CDR3 is TGTGTCAGCAGCTCCATTGACAGGGGGGAGCTGTTTTTT.

This clonotype turned up a few times. It may be a read error: a sequence one base away is much more abundant. The genes are TRBV30 and TRBJ2-2; D remains ambiguous. Germline V gene sequence: CDR1 GTSNPN, CDR2 SVGIG (reference sequence). The CDR3 spans 13 residues. Between the trimmed V and J ends, which lost 2 bases and 6 bases, there was a span of 10 bases. CDR3 loop: CAWSLSEAGELFF. In DNA form, the CDR3 reads TGTGCCTGGAGTTTGTCAGAGGCCGGGGAGCTGTTTTTT. The entire variable domain, with the rest obtained from reference TRBV30 and TRBJ2-2, is as follows: SQTIHQWPATLVQPVGSPLSLECTVEGTSNPNLYWYRQAAGRGLQLLFYSVGIGQISSEVPQNLSASRPQDRQFILSSKKLLLSDSGFYLCAWSLSEAGELFFGEGSRLTVL.